The 20 T cell receptor beta chains reported below all come from one sample, sequenced in a study of T cell repertoires in cytomegalovirus infection. TCRdb itself ran the reads through MiXCR, one entry per CDR3 protein. The top ten clones hold about 9.4% of a sample with approximately 500,000 distinct CDR3 sequences, around 11% of them seen once. The sequenced material came from PBMCs. These TCRs come from a human donor in good health (CMV status not recorded). Some clones in this sample may be carry-over from other donors' samples.

The chain links TRBV15 to TRBJ1-5; D not resolved. Per germline, CDR1 LNHNV and CDR2 YYDKDF (reference sequence). This CDR3 comprises 14 residues. Trimming left V 1 base short and J 3 bases short, with 7 bases between. The CDR3 bases are TGTGCCACCAGCAGAGCAAAGAACAATCAGCCCCAGCATTTT. Translating gives CATSRAKNNQPQHF.

This clonotype was seen repeatedly, ten times or more. The genes are TRBV6-2 or TRBV6-3 and TRBJ1-1, with 9 bases aligning to TRBD1. The CDR3 spans 13 residues. V lost 6 bases, J lost 5 bases, and 4 bases stayed unmatched. CDR1 and CDR2 (germline): MNHEY, SVGEGT. CDR3: CASRQGAGTEAFF. The CDR3 coding sequence is TGTGCCAGCAGACAGGGGGCAGGAACTGAAGCTTTCTTT.

This clonotype was seen at least ten times. The chain links TRBV2 to TRBJ1-6, with D tentatively TRBD1 (6 bases). Between the trimmed V and J ends, which lost 3 bases and 5 bases, there was a span of 14 bases. The CDR3 has 16 amino acids. From germline, CDR1 is SNHLY and CDR2 FYNNEI. CDR3 nucleotide sequence: TGTGCCAGCAGTGATGGGTCAGGGGAACATAATTCACCCCTCCACTTT. It specifies CASSDGSGEHNSPLHF. Using reference TRBV2 and TRBJ1-6 for the parts outside the CDR3, the full variable domain is EPEVTQTPSHQVTQMGQEVILRCVPISNHLYFYWYRQILGQKVEFLVSFYNNEISEKSEIFDDQFSVERPDGSNFTLKIRSTKLEDSAMYFCASSDGSGEHNSPLHFGNGTRLTVT.

This clonotype turned up a few times. This sequence joins TRBV19 and TRBJ1-1, with a tentative D call TRBD1 (5 bases). Germline V gives CDR1 LNHDA, CDR2 SQIVND (reference sequence). V dropped 7 bases and J dropped 3 bases, with 9 bases sitting between them. The CDR3 extends over 12 amino acids. CDR3 in DNA: TGTGCCAGTATGGGGGGTTACACTGAAGCTTTCTTT. Its translation: CASMGGYTEAFF.

This clonotype was counted at least ten times. The V gene is TRBV6-5, the J gene TRBJ1-2; no reliable D call. V shed 0 bases and J shed 2 bases, with 7 bases lying between them. The CDR3 spans 14 residues. Germline V CDR1 and CDR2: MNHEY, SVGAGI. This chain's CDR3 is CASSYSKGNYGYTF. The CDR3 DNA sequence: TGTGCCAGCAGTTACTCGAAGGGCAACTATGGCTACACCTTC.

This clonotype came up many times. This chain joins TRBV9 and TRBJ2-1; D not certain. This CDR3 has 12 amino acids. V was trimmed by 4 bases and J by 10 bases, leaving 12 bases between them. Germline V gene data show CDR1 as SGDLS and CDR2 as YYNGEE. The CDR3 is CASSPFRGEQFF. For the CDR3, the DNA is TGTGCCAGCAGCCCCTTCCGAGGCGAGCAGTTCTTC.

This clonotype has just a few counts. The chain joins TRBV5-6 to TRBJ1-4; the D is unclear. With 3 bases removed from V and 0 bases from J, the gap between germline ends came to 12 bases. CDR3 size: 16 residues. Germline V gene data show CDR1 as SGHDT and CDR2 as YYEEEE. The CDR3 reads CASSSLSGTTNEKLFF. The CDR3 nucleotides read TGTGCCAGCAGCTCGCTATCCGGGACAACTAATGAAAAACTGTTTTTT.

CDR3 sequence (DNA): TGTGCCAGTGGGACAGCCTTCTATGGCTACACCTTC. Residues: CASGTAFYGYTF. This sequence joins TRBV2 and TRBJ1-2, with TRBD1 matching 7 bases. This CDR3 has 12 amino acids. Germline values: CDR1 SNHLY, CDR2 FYNNEI. Trimming at V came to 9 bases and at J to 4 bases, leaving 5 bases not matched to a gene.

This clonotype occurred many times. This chain joins TRBV6-5 and TRBJ2-1, with 10 bases aligning to TRBD2. The junction had 8 bases not matched to a gene; V was cut back by 0 bases and J by 6 bases. Germline assignment: CDR1 MNHEY and CDR2 SVGAGI. The CDR3 length is 17 residues. CDR3 sequence (DNA): TGTGCCAGCAGTTACTCTCGGGGAGCGGGGGGGCTCAATGAGCAGTTCTTC. Translation gives CASSYSRGAGGLNEQFF.

This clonotype was recorded a few times. The gene calls are TRBV11-2 and TRBJ1-1; D is unresolved. The germline CDR1 and CDR2 sequences are SGHAT and FQNNGV. V was clipped by 2 bases and J by 0 bases, with 10 bases between them. This CDR3 is built from 15 residues. The CDR3 nucleotides read TGTGCCAGCAGCTTATATAGGGCCCTGAACACTGAAGCTTTCTTT. This sequence encodes CASSLYRALNTEAFF.

This clonotype was counted ten times or more. The genes are TRBV27 and TRBJ2-6; 7 nucleotides match TRBD1. V lost 6 bases to trimming and J lost 0 bases; unmatched junction nucleotides: 5. This CDR3 region has 16 residues. Germline V CDR1 and CDR2: MNHEY, SMNVEV (reference sequence). In DNA, the CDR3 is TGTGCCAGCAGGGGGACAGCCAACTCTGGGGCCAACGTCCTGACTTTC. Translated, it gives CASRGTANSGANVLTF. The full variable domain, its missing parts supplied by reference TRBV27 and TRBJ2-6, is EAQVTQNPRYLITVTGKKLTVTCSQNMNHEYMSWYRQDPGLGLRQIYYSMNVEVTDKGDVPEGYKVSRKEKRNFPLILESPSPNQTSLYFCASRGTANSGANVLTFGAGSRLTVL.

In its sample, this clonotype was seen many times. The gene calls are TRBV6-5 and TRBJ2-7; no reliable D call. In germline, CDR1 is MNHEY, CDR2 SVGAGI. The CDR3 extends over 16 amino acids. Trimming took 2 bases from V and 0 from J, leaving 14 bases between them. This CDR3 is CASSYQTPRVSYEQYF. CDR3 in DNA: TGTGCCAGCAGTTACCAGACACCCAGAGTCTCCTACGAGCAGTACTTC.

The V gene is TRBV28, the J gene TRBJ2-1; TRBD1 is a possible D gene (6 bases). CDR1 MDHEN and CDR2 SYDVKM come from the germline V gene. The V end was cut by 9 bases, the J end by 8 bases, with 23 bases between. CDR3 length: 15 amino acids. CDR3 region: CASGYRDIGRDEQFF. The CDR3 DNA follows: TGTGCCAGTGGTTATCGGGACATCGGGCGGGATGAGCAGTTCTTC.

The chain uses TRBV14 and TRBJ2-5; D may match TRBD1 or TRBD2 (5 bases each). Per germline, CDR1 SGHDN and CDR2 FVKESK. The CDR3 is made up of 20 amino acids. V lost 5 bases, J lost 3 bases, and 31 bases lay in between. The CDR3 region is CASSSIRAPLGPMGEETQYF. In DNA form, the CDR3 reads TGTGCCAGCAGCAGCATCAGGGCCCCCCTGGGACCTATGGGCGAAGAGACCCAGTACTTC.

Many counts were recorded for this clonotype. At one end the junction does not follow the germline gene, possibly because of a read error. The V and J genes are TRBV11-3 and TRBJ2-1, with D possibly TRBD2 on 6 matching bases. The CDR3 runs to 13 residues. CDR1 and CDR2 (germline): SGHNT, YENEEA. In DNA, the CDR3 is TGTGCCAGCAGCTTAGATCTTGGCGGGGAGCCGTTCTTC. Amino acids: CASSLDLGGEPFF.

This clonotype was seen at least ten times. The rearrangement uses TRBV4-2 and TRBJ2-2, with TRBD1 matching over 11 bases. Unmatched junction bases numbered 7, after V lost 4 bases and J lost 3 bases. Germline lookup yields CDR1 LGHNA and CDR2 YNFKEQ. There are 17 residues in the CDR3. CDR3 residues: CASSPRDRGFDTGELFF. The CDR3 nucleotides are TGTGCCAGCAGCCCAAGGGACAGGGGGTTTGACACCGGGGAGCTGTTTTTT.

This clonotype came up many times. J is TRBJ2-6 and V is TRBV28; D ambiguous. Trimming removed 10 bases at V and 1 base at J, with 11 bases between. Germline V gene data show CDR1 as MDHEN and CDR2 as SYDVKM. This CDR3 is built from 14 residues. The CDR3 coding sequence is TGTGCCACGCTTAACTGGTCTGGGGCCAACGTCCTGACTTTC. Translation gives CATLNWSGANVLTF.

At least ten counts were recorded for this clonotype. The rearrangement uses TRBV6-6 and TRBJ2-3; 12 bases agree with TRBD1. From germline, CDR1 is MNHNY and CDR2 SVGAGI (reference sequence). This CDR3 has 15 amino acids. V lost 7 bases and J lost 8; bases outside the gene matches: 10. CDR3 DNA: TGTGCCAGCATTTCCCGGGACAGGGGGCTTGGTACGCAGTATTTT. Translating gives CASISRDRGLGTQYF.

Many counts were recorded for this clonotype. The chain has TRBV10-3 and TRBJ2-5; D unresolved. Germline V gene data show CDR1 as ENHRY and CDR2 as SYGVKD. The CDR3 length is 14 residues. The germline V and J ends were trimmed by 10 bases and 5 bases, with 20 bases remaining between them. This chain's CDR3 is CATRTPDRQETQYF. CDR3 nucleotides: TGTGCCACCCGTACCCCGGACCGCCAGGAGACCCAGTACTTC.

This clonotype has a count of ten or more. The J gene is TRBJ1-4, the V gene TRBV7-8, with TRBD1 matching over 9 bases. From germline, CDR1 is SGHVS and CDR2 FQNEAQ. V trimming: 7 bases; J trimming: 3 bases; junction bases outside the gene matches: 6. This CDR3 contains 15 residues. In nucleotides, the CDR3 is TGTGCCAGCAACCACAGGGGGCCGGCTAATGAAAAACTGTTTTTT. Translation gives CASNHRGPANEKLFF.